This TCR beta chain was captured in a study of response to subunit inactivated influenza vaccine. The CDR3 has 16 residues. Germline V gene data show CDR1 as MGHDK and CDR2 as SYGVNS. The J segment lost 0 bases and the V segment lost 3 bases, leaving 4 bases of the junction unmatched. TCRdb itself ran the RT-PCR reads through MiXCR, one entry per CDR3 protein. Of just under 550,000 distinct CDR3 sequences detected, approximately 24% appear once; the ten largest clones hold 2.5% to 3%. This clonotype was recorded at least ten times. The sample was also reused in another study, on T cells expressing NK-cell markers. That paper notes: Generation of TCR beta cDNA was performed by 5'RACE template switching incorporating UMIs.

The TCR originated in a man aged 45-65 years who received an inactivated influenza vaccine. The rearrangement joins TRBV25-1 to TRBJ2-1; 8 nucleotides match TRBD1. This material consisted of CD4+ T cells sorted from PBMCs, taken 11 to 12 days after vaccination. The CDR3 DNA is TGTGCCAGCAGTGATACAGGGGGGAGCTCCTACAATGAGCAGTTCTTC. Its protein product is CASSDTGGSSYNEQFF.